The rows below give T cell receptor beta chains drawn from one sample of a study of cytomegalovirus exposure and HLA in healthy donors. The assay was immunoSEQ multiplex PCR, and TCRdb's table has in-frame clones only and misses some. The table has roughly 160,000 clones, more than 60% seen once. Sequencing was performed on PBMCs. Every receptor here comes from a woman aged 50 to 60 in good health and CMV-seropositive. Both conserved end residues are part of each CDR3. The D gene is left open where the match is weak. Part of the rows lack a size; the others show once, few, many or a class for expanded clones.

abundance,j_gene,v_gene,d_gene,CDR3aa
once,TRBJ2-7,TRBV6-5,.,CASSYHGGSYEQYF
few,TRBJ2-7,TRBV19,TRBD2,CASSQTAGLAGVEQYF
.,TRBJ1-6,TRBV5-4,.,CASSLGRGSPLHF
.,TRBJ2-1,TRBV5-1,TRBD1,CASSLTGDYNEQFF
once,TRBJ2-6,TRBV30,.,CAWNRAPHSGANVLTF
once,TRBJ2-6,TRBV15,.,CATSRGTPGANGLTF
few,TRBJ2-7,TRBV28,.,CASSPSGTRYEQYF
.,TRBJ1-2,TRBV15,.,CATSTSPPWTDSNYGYTF
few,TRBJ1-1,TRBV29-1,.,CSVEEQPDTEAFF
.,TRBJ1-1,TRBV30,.,CAWSVRGDTEAFF
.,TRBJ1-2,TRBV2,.,CASSARTGANYGYTF
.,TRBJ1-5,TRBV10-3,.,CAISAGSSNQPQHF
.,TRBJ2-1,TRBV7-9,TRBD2,CASIARTSGSGNEQFF
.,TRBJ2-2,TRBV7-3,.,CASSRAGGNTGELFF
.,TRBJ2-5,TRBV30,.,CAWSLGGAQETQYF
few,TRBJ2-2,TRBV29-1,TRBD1,CSARGQGAGELFF
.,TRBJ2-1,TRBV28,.,CASSSQGRSSYNEQFF
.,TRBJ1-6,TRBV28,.,CASGSQGSSYNSPLHF
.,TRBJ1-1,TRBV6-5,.,CASSLGGFTEAFF
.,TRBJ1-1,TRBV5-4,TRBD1,CASSYNRGLTNTEAFF
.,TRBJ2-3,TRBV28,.,CASSPPGSPRGYTQYF
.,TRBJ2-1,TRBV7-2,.,CASSLAGSGPSSYNEQFF
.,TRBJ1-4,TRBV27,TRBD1,CASSPESGQTLSTNEKLFF
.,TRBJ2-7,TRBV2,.,CASSPTGQGGTYEQYF
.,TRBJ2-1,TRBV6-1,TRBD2,CASSTGTSGNEQFF
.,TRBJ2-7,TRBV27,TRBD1,CASSFAGGSYEQYF
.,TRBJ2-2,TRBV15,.,CATSQGPPRTNTGELFF
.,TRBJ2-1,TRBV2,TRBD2,CASSEVIWGTSGTYNEQFF
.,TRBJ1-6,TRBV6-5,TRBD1,CASSWDRSPPLHF
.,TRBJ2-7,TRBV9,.,CASSVGQYFYEQYF
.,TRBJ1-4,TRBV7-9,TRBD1,CASSRLGQGNEKLFF
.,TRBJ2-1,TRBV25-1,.,CASYDSYNEQFF
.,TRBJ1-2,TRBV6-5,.,CASSRLGSNYGYTF
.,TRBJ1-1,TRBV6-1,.,CASSEAATVGTEAFF
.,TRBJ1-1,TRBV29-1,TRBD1,CSVEEYGTGTEGTEAFF
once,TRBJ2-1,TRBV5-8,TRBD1,CASSSGTGVISYNEQFF
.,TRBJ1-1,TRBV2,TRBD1,CATRLGQGMDEAFF
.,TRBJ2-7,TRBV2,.,CASSSQGPLRGGAYEQYF
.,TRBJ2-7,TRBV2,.,CASSTVGGYEQYF
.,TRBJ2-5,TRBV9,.,CASTPGVAGETQYF
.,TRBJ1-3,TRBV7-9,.,CASSTDVGRGAFGNTIYF
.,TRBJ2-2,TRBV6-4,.,CASSDSVTGELFF
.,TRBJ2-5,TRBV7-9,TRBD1,CASSHNRGLSESDETRYF
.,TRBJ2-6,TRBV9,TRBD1,CASSFGTVSGANVLTF
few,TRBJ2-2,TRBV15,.,CATSRDRGNTGELFF
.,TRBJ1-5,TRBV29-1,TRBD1,CSAGQGGSQPQHF
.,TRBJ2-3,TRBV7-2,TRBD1,CASSLGLTGGTDTQYF
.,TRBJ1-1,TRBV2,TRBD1,CASSDRGETEAFF
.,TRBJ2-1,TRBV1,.,CTSSPLSTSENEQFF
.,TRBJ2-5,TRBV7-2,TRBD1,CASSLTGVEETQYF
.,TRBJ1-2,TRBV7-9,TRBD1,CASSLVSGGTNYGYTF
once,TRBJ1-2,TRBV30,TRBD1,CAWKRGLDYGYTF